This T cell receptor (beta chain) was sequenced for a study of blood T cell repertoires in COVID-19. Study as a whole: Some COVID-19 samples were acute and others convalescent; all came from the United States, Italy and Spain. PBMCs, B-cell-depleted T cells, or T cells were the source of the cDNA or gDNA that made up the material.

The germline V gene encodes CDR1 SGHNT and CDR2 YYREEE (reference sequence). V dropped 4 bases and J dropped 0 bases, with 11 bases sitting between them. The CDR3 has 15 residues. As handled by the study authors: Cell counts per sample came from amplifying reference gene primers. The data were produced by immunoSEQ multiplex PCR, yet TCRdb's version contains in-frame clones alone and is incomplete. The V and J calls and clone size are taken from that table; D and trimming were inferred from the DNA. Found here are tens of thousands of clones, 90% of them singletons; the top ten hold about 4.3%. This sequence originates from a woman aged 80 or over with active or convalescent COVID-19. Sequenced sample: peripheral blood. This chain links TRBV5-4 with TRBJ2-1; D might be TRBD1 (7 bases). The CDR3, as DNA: TGTGCCAGCAGCGGAGGGGGCGGCTCCTACAATGAGCAGTTCTTC. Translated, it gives CASSGGGGSYNEQFF.